The 18 T cell receptor beta chains below were found in one sample sequenced in a study of blood T cell repertoires in COVID-19. Profiling relied on immunoSEQ multiplex PCR, and the TCRdb table lists in-frame clones only, not all of them. Of under 200,000 clones listed, 75% to 85% are singletons. Sequencing used PBMCs or T cells enriched from blood (not recorded which). All receptors derive from a woman between 55 and 75 years old who had recovered from COVID-19.

The chain has TRBV2 and TRBJ2-1, with 7 bases lining up with TRBD2. Germline trimming cut 10 bases from V and 9 bases from J; bases unmatched to any gene: 12. CDR1 and CDR2 (germline): SNHLY, FYNNEI. The CDR3 is 13 residues long. The CDR3 reads CATTLGGGAEQFF. CDR3 sequence (DNA): TGTGCCACGACTCTGGGGGGGGGTGCTGAGCAGTTCTTC.

The genes are TRBV7-2 and TRBJ1-1; 11 bases are a match to TRBD1. This CDR3 contains 19 residues. Germline CDR1 reads SGHTA; CDR2 reads FQGNSA. J was trimmed by 4 bases and V by 5 bases; bases with no gene match: 18. CDR3: CASSTSFSGTGGIGTEAFF. The DNA for the CDR3 is TGTGCCAGCAGCACAAGTTTCTCCGGGACAGGGGGTATAGGCACTGAAGCTTTCTTT.

The CDR3 region has the DNA TGTGCCAGCAGCTTCCCGGGACAGGTTAACAATGAGCAGTTCTTC. The encoded protein is CASSFPGQVNNEQFF. The rearrangement links TRBV5-6 to TRBJ2-1; 8 bases are a match to TRBD1. Trimming at V came to 2 bases and at J to 5 bases, leaving 6 bases not matched to a gene. This CDR3 is built from 15 residues. The germline V gene encodes CDR1 SGHDT and CDR2 YYEEEE.

This clone came up a few times. The gene calls are TRBV12-3 or TRBV12-4 and TRBJ2-2; 7 bases align to TRBD2. Trimming took 5 bases from V and 5 from J; bases not matched to a gene: 2. This CDR3 is 13 amino acids long. The CDR3, as DNA: TGTGCCAGCAGTCGGGAGGTTACCGGGGAGCTGTTTTTT. Translating gives CASSREVTGELFF.

This rearrangement joins TRBV19 to TRBJ1-3; 9 bases map to TRBD1. V trimming: 8 bases; J trimming: 5 bases; junction bases outside the gene matches: 13. Germline V CDR1 and CDR2: LNHDA, SQIVND (reference sequence). This CDR3 has 16 amino acids. The CDR3 DNA reads TGTGCCAGTGGAAATCGGGCCACAGGGGGCCGAAACACCATATATTTT. This encodes CASGNRATGGRNTIYF.

This clone was seen only once. This chain connects TRBV10-2 to TRBJ1-5; TRBD1 is a possible D gene (5 bases). The length of the CDR3 is 14 residues. Germline assignment: CDR1 WSHSY and CDR2 SAAADI. V shed 3 bases and J shed 7 bases, with 13 bases lying between them. The chain's CDR3 is CASSEGAYWQPQHF. The DNA of the CDR3 is TGCGCCAGCAGTGAAGGGGCATATTGGCAGCCCCAGCATTTT.

The chain is built from TRBV2 and TRBJ2-5; D unresolved. V lost 6 bases and J lost 5, with 7 bases in between. This CDR3 contains 11 residues. The V gene's germline CDR1 is SNHLY and CDR2 FYNNEI. CDR3 protein: CASRTGETQYF. As DNA, the CDR3 is TGTGCCAGCAGGACCGGGGAGACCCAGTACTTC.

This clone was detected a few times. V usage is TRBV3-1 (or the pseudogene TRBV3-2) and J usage is TRBJ1-2; TRBD1 matches 9 bases. This CDR3 spans 13 amino acids. The germline gives CDR1 LGHDT, CDR2 YNNKEL (reference sequence). Trimming cost V 4 bases and J 8 bases; bases outside gene matches: 5. The CDR3 is CASSPRTGEGYTF. The CDR3 DNA reads as TGTGCCAGCAGCCCCCGGACAGGGGAAGGCTACACCTTC.

The CDR3 DNA reads TGTGCCAGCAGCCACGGACTAGCGGGGGCTACGGTGTACGGCACAGATACGCAGTATTTT. Its translation is CASSHGLAGATVYGTDTQYF. This chain links TRBV3-1 (or the pseudogene TRBV3-2) with TRBJ2-3; 13 bases are shared with TRBD2. Per germline, CDR1 LGHDT and CDR2 YNNKEL (reference sequence). The junction had 13 bases not matched to a gene; V was cut back by 3 bases and J by 1 base. The length of the CDR3 is 20 residues.

The V call is TRBV29-1, the J call TRBJ1-2; D possibly corresponds to TRBD1 (6 bases). The germline gives CDR1 SQVTM, CDR2 ANQGSEA. V lost 5 bases, J lost 5 bases, and 15 bases lay in between. This CDR3 region has 13 residues. The CDR3 protein is CSVNRVEMYGYTF. The CDR3 DNA follows: TGCAGCGTTAACAGGGTGGAGATGTATGGCTACACCTTC.

The V gene is TRBV15, the J gene TRBJ2-2, with 7 bases fitting TRBD2. J lost 3 bases, V lost 2 bases, and 3 bases had no gene match. The CDR3 is 15 amino acids. Germline values: CDR1 LNHNV, CDR2 YYDKDF (reference sequence). The CDR3 loop reads CATSRSGGDTGELFF. CDR3 nucleotides: TGTGCCACCAGCAGATCGGGGGGAGACACCGGGGAGCTGTTTTTT.

The chain couples TRBV13 to TRBJ2-2, with 7 bases matching TRBD1. Germline V lookup: CDR1 PRHDT, CDR2 FYEKMQ (reference sequence). This CDR3 is 17 amino acids long. Germline trimming cut 4 bases from V and 1 base from J; bases unmatched to any gene: 9. The CDR3, as DNA: TGTGCCAGCAGCTCCTCTGACCGGGACAGGAACACCGGGGAGCTGTTTTTT. Its translation is CASSSSDRDRNTGELFF.

This clone was seen a handful of times. V and J are TRBV24-1 and TRBJ1-2, with D unclear. V lost 7 bases and J 7 bases, leaving 18 bases between the germline ends. The CDR3 consists of 14 residues. Germline loops: CDR1 KGHDR, CDR2 SFDVKD. DNA for the CDR3: TGTGCCACCAGCGCACAGTATCGGCAACCTGGCTACACCTTC. It is translated as CATSAQYRQPGYTF.

The J gene is TRBJ1-5, the V gene TRBV18, with a tentative D call TRBD1 (5 bases). This CDR3 has 16 residues. The V gene lost 3 bases and the J gene lost 4 bases, with 16 bases spanning the gap. Germline V gives CDR1 KGHSH, CDR2 LQKENI. CDR3 residues: CASSPEDSFGNQPQHF. The CDR3 nucleotides are TGTGCCAGCTCACCGGAAGACAGTTTTGGAAATCAGCCCCAGCATTTT.

The rearrangement links TRBV15 to TRBJ2-7; 7 positions agree with TRBD1. CDR1 is LNHNV, CDR2 YYDKDF, per germline (reference sequence). The J segment lost 0 bases and the V segment lost 3 bases, leaving 8 bases of the junction unmatched. This CDR3 contains 16 residues. The CDR3 here is CATSRLDRASSYEQYF. The CDR3 DNA is TGTGCCACCAGCAGGTTAGACAGGGCAAGCTCCTACGAGCAGTACTTC.

The CDR3 DNA is TGTGCCAGCAGTGAACGTCCAGGGAAGGACTCACCCCTCCACTTT. Its translation: CASSERPGKDSPLHF. The V and J genes are TRBV2 and TRBJ1-6; the D gene is possibly TRBD1 (5 bases). Trimming took off 2 bases at V and 10 bases at J, with 15 bases between the two ends. Germline CDR1 reads SNHLY; CDR2 reads FYNNEI. The CDR3 consists of 15 residues.

The rearrangement joins TRBV27 to TRBJ2-5; maybe TRBD2 (7 bases). This CDR3 comprises 14 residues. The V end was cut by 3 bases, the J end by 6 bases, with 14 bases between. Per germline, CDR1 MNHEY and CDR2 SMNVEV (reference sequence). As DNA, the CDR3 is TGTGCCAGCAGTTTTGGGGGGGGGCCTAAGACCCAGTACTTC. It encodes CASSFGGGPKTQYF.

The genes are TRBV6-5 and TRBJ1-5; TRBD1 matches at 7 bases. V was pared by 1 base and J by 1 base, with 4 bases of the junction left unmatched. The CDR3 is made up of 16 amino acids. CDR1 and CDR2 (germline): MNHEY, SVGAGI. CDR3 bases: TGTGCCAGCAGTTACTACACAGGGGCGAGCAATCAGCCCCAGCATTTT. This encodes CASSYYTGASNQPQHF.